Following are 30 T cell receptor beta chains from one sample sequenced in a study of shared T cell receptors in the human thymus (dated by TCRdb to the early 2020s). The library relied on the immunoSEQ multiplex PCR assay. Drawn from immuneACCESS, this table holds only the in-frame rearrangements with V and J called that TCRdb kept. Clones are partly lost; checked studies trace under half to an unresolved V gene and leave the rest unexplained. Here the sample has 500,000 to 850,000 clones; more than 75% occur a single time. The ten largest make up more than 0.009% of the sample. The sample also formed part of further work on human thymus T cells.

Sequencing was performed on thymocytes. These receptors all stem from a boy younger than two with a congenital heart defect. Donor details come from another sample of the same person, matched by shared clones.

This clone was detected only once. For the CDR3, the DNA is TGTGCCAGCAGCCCAAGAAGGGGGCGTTCAGATACGCAGTATTTT. Its translation is CASSPRRGRSDTQYF. This chain connects TRBV2 to TRBJ2-3; TRBD1 agrees at 7 bases. The CDR3 consists of 15 residues. The junction had 10 bases not matched to a gene; V was cut back by 6 bases and J by 4 bases. The germline V gene encodes CDR1 SNHLY and CDR2 FYNNEI.

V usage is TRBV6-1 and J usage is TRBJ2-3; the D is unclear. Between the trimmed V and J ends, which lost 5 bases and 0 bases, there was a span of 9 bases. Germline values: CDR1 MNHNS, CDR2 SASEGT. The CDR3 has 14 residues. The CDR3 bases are TGTGCCAGCAGTCCCGGTGTTAGCACAGATACGCAGTATTTT. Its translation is CASSPGVSTDTQYF.

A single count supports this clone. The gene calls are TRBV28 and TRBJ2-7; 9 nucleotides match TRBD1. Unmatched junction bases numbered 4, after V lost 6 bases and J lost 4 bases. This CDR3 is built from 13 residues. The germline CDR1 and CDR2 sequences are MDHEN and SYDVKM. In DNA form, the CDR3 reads TGTGCCAGCAGGACGGACAGGGGATACGAGCAGTACTTC. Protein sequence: CASRTDRGYEQYF. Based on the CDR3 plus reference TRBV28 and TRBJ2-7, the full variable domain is DVKVTQSSRYLVKRTGEKVFLECVQDMDHENMFWYRQDPGLGLRLIYFSYDVKMKEKGDIPEGYSVSREKKERFSLILESASTNQTSMYLCASRTDRGYEQYFGPGTRLTVT.

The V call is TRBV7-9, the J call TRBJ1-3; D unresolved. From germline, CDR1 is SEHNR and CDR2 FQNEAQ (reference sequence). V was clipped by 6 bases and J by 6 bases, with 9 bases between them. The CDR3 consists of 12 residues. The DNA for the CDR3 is TGTGCCAGCAGGGAACGACTAAACACCATATATTTT. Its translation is CASRERLNTIYF.

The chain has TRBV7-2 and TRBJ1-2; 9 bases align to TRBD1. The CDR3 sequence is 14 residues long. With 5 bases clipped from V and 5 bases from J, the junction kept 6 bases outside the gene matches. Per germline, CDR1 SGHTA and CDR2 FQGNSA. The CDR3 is CASSPMDRGYGYTF. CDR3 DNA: TGTGCCAGCAGCCCGATGGACAGGGGATATGGCTACACCTTC.

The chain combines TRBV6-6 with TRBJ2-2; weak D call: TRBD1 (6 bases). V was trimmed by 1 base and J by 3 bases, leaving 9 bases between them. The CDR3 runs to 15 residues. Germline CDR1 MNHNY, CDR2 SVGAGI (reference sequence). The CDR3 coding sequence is TGTGCCAGCAGTTACTGTCAGGGGCACACCGGGGAGCTGTTTTTT. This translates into CASSYCQGHTGELFF.

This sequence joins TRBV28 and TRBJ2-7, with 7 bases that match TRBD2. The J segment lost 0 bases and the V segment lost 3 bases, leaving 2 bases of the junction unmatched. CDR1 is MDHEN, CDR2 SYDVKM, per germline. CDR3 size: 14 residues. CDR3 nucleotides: TGTGCCAGCAGTTTCGCTAGCGGCTCCTACGAGCAGTACTTC. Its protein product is CASSFASGSYEQYF.

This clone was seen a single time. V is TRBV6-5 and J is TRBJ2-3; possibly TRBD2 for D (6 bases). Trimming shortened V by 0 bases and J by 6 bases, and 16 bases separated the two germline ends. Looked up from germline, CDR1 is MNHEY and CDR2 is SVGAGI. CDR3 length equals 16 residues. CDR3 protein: CASSYSRGAMSDTQYF. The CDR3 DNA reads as TGTGCCAGCAGTTACTCGCGGGGAGCCATGTCCGATACGCAGTATTTT.

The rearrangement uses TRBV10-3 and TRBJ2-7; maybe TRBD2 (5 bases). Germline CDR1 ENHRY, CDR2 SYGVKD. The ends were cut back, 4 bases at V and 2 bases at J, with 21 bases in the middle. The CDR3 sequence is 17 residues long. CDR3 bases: TGTGCCATCAGTGTTACAAGCGGAGAGAGAAGAGCCTACGAGCAGTACTTC. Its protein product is CAISVTSGERRAYEQYF.

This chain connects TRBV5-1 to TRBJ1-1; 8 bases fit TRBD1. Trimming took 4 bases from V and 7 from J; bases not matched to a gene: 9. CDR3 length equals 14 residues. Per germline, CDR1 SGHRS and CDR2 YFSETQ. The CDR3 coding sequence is TGCGCCAGCAGCATCGGACAGGGCCGGGGTGAAGCTTTCTTT. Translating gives CASSIGQGRGEAFF.

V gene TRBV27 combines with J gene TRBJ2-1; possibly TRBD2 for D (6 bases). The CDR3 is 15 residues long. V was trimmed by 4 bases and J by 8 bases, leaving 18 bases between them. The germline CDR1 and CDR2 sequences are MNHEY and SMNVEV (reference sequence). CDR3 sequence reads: CASSSILARTDEQFF. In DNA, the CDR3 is TGTGCCAGCAGTTCCATACTAGCTCGCACCGATGAGCAGTTCTTC.

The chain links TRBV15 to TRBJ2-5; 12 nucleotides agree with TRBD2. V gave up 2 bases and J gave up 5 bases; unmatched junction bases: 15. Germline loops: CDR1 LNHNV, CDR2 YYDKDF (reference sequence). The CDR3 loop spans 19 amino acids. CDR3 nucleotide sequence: TGTGCCACCAGCAGATCCTCCCTTCTAGCGGGAGGGCGGCGGGAGACCCAGTACTTC. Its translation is CATSRSSLLAGGRRETQYF. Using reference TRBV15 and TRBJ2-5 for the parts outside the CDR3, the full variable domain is DAMVIQNPRYQVTQFGKPVTLSCSQTLNHNVMYWYQQKSSQAPKLLFHYYDKDFNNEADTPDNFQSRRPNTSFCFLDIRSPGLGDTAMYLCATSRSSLLAGGRRETQYFGPGTRLLVL.

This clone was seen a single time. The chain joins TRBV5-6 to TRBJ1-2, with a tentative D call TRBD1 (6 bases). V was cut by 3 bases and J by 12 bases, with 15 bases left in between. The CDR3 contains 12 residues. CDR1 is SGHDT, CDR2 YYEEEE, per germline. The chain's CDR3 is CASSSDSARHTF. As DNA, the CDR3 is TGTGCCAGCAGCTCGGACAGCGCCAGGCACACCTTC.

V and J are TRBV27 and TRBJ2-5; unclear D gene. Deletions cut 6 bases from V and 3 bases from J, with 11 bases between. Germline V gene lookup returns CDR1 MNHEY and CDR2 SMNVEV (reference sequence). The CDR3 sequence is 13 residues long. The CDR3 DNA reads TGTGCCAGCAGCCCCCGCCCTAAAGAGACCCAGTACTTC. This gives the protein CASSPRPKETQYF.

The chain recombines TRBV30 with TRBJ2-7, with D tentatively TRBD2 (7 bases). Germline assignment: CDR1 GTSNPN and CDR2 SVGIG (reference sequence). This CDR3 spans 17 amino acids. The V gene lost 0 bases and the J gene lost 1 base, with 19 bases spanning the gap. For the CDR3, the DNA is TGTGCCTGGAGTGTAGGGGGGGGATGGCGGGATTCCTACGAGCAGTACTTC. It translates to CAWSVGGGWRDSYEQYF.

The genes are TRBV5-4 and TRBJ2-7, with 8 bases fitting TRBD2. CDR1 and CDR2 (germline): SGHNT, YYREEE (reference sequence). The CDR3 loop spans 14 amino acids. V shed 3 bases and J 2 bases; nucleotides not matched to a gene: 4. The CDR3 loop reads CASSWGGGPYEQYF. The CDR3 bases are TGTGCCAGCAGCTGGGGCGGGGGGCCCTACGAGCAGTACTTC.

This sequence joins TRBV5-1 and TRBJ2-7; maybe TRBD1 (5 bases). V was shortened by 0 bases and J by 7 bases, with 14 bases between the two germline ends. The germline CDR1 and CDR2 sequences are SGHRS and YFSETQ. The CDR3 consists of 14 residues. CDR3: CASSLVRIGDEQYF. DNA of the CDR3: TGCGCCAGCAGCTTGGTTAGGATAGGGGATGAGCAGTACTTC.

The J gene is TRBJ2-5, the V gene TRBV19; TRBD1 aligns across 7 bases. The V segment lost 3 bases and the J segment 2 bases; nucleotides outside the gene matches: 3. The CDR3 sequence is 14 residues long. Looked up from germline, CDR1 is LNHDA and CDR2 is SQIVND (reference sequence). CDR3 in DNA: TGTGCCAGTAGTATGGGACAGTTACAAGAGACCCAGTACTTC. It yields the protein CASSMGQLQETQYF.

The CDR3 DNA is TGTGCCAGCAGCGTATATACTAGCGGGGGAAGGGAGACCCAGTACTTC. Translating it yields CASSVYTSGGRETQYF. The rearrangement links TRBV9 to TRBJ2-5; 11 bases agree with TRBD2. The germline V gene encodes CDR1 SGDLS and CDR2 YYNGEE. V trimming: 1 base; J trimming: 5 bases; junction bases outside the gene matches: 7. This CDR3 has 16 amino acids. Combining the CDR3 with reference TRBV9 and TRBJ2-5 gives the whole variable domain DSGVTQTPKHLITATGQRVTLRCSPRSGDLSVYWYQQSLDQGLQFLIQYYNGEERAKGNILERFSAQQFPDLHSELNLSSLELGDSALYFCASSVYTSGGRETQYFGPGTRLLVL.

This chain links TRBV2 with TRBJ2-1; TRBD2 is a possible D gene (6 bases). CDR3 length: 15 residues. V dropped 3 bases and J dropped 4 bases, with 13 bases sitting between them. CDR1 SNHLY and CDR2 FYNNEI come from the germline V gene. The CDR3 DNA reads TGTGCCAGCAGTGAGTACGGGAGACGGTACAATGAGCAGTTCTTC. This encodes CASSEYGRRYNEQFF.

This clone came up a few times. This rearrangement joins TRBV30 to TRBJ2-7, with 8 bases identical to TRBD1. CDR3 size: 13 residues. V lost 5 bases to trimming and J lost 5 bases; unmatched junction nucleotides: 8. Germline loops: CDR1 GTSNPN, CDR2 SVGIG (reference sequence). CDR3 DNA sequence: TGTGCCTGGGAGACAGGGGACTTCCACGAGCAGTACTTC. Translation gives CAWETGDFHEQYF.

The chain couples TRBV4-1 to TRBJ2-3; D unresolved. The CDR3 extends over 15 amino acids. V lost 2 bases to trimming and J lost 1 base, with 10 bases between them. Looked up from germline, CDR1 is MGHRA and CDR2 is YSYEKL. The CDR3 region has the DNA TGCGCCAGCAGCCAAAGTCTCGCGGGCACAGATACGCAGTATTTT. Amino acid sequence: CASSQSLAGTDTQYF.

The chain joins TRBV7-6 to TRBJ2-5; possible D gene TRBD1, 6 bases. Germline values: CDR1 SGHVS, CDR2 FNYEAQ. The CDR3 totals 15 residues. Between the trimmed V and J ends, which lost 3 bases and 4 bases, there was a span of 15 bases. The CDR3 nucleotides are TGTGCCAGCAGCTTCACCGGGACAAAAAGAGAGACCCAGTACTTC. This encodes CASSFTGTKRETQYF.

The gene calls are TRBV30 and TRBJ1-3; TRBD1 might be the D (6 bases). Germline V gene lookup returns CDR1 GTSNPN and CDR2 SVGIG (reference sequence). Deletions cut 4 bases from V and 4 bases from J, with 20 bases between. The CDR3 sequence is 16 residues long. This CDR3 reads CAWTFRRGGSGNTIYF. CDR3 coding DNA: TGTGCCTGGACTTTTCGTCGAGGGGGTAGCGGAAACACCATATATTTT.

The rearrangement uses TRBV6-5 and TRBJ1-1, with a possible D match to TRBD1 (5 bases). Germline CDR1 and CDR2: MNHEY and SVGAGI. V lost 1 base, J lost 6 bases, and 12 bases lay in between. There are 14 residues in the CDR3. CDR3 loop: CASSYLGGIAEAFF. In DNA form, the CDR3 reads TGTGCCAGCAGTTACTTGGGGGGTATAGCTGAAGCTTTCTTT.

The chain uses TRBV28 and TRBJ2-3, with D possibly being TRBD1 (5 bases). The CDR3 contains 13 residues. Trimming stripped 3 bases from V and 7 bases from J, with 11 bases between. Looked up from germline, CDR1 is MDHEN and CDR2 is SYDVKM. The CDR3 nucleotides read TGTGCCAGCAGTTTCCCCAGGGTACATACGCAGTATTTT. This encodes CASSFPRVHTQYF. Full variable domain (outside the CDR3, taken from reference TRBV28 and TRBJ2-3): DVKVTQSSRYLVKRTGEKVFLECVQDMDHENMFWYRQDPGLGLRLIYFSYDVKMKEKGDIPEGYSVSREKKERFSLILESASTNQTSMYLCASSFPRVHTQYFGPGTRLTVL.

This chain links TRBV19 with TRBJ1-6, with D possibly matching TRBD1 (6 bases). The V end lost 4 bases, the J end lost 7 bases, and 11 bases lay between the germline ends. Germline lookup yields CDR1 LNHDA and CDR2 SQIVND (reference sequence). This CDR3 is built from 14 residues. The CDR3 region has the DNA TGTGCCAGTAGTAGTGGACAGTCGAATTCACCCCTCCACTTT. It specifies CASSSGQSNSPLHF. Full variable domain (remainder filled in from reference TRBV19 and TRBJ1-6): DGGITQSPKYLFRKEGQNVTLSCEQNLNHDAMYWYRQDPGQGLRLIYYSQIVNDFQKGDIAEGYSVSREKKESFPLTVTSAQKNPTAFYLCASSSGQSNSPLHFGNGTRLTVT.

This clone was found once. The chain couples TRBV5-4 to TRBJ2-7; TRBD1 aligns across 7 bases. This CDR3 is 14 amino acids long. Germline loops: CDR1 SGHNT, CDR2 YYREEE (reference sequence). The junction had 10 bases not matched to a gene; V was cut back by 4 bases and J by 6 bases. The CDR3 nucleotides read TGTGCCAGCAGCCTTTGGGACAGAACTCCCGAGCAGTACTTC. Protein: CASSLWDRTPEQYF.

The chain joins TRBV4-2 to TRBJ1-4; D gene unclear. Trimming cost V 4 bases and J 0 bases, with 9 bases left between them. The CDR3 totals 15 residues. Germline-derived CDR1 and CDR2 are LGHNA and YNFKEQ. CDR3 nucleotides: TGTGCCAGCAGCCTACCACAGTCAACTAATGAAAAACTGTTTTTT. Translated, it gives CASSLPQSTNEKLFF.

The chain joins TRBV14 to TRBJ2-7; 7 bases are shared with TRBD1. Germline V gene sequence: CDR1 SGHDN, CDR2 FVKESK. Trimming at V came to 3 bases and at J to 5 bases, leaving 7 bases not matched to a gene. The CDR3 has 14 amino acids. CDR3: CASSHVGGPHEQYF. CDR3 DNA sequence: TGTGCCAGCAGCCATGTAGGGGGCCCGCACGAGCAGTACTTC.